These 20 T cell receptor beta chains originate from one sample sequenced in a study of technical replicates of blood from a handful of donors. TCRdb's copy holds only in-frame clones and misses some; the assay was immunoSEQ multiplex PCR. The sample gives approximately 70,000 clones, about nine tenths of which show up once; 0.42% is in the top ten. Sequenced material: T cells isolated from PBMCs. The origin of the receptors is a human donor in good health.

This chain connects TRBV29-1 to TRBJ2-1; 12 nucleotides agree with TRBD2. CDR3 length equals 13 residues. With V trimmed by 8 bases and J by 6 bases, 5 bases remained unmatched. In germline, CDR1 is SQVTM, CDR2 ANQGSEA. In nucleotides, the CDR3 is TGCAGCCCGGGACTAGCGGGTGGCAATGAGCAGTTCTTC. Its translation: CSPGLAGGNEQFF.

The chain links TRBV19 to TRBJ2-5; D ambiguous. V was trimmed by 6 bases and J by 0 bases, leaving 5 bases between them. Germline-derived CDR1 and CDR2 are LNHDA and SQIVND (reference sequence). There are 12 residues in the CDR3. As DNA, the CDR3 is TGTGCCAGTAGCGGGTACCAAGAGACCCAGTACTTC. As protein: CASSGYQETQYF.

The V and J genes are TRBV11-2 and TRBJ2-1; D might be TRBD2 (6 bases). The germline V gene encodes CDR1 SGHAT and CDR2 FQNNGV. V was shortened by 8 bases and J by 0 bases, with 23 bases between the two germline ends. This CDR3 comprises 18 residues. This CDR3 is CASSLFLEGGYSYNEQFF. DNA for the CDR3: TGTGCCAGCTCATTATTTTTAGAGGGAGGTTACTCCTACAATGAGCAGTTCTTC.

This clone was recorded a few times. The gene calls are TRBV7-8 and TRBJ1-1; possibly TRBD1 for D (6 bases). Trimming cost V 1 base and J 3 bases, with 9 bases left between them. The CDR3 is made up of 14 amino acids. The germline V gene has CDR1 SGHVS and CDR2 FQNEAQ. CDR3 bases: TGTGCCAGCAGCTTAGGCACAGGGTACACTGAAGCTTTCTTT. Protein product: CASSLGTGYTEAFF.

CDR3 sequence: CASSSFRDRAASNYGYTF. The CDR3 coding sequence is TGTGCCAGCAGTTCATTCCGGGACAGGGCCGCCTCTAACTATGGCTACACCTTC. This chain joins TRBV27 and TRBJ1-2; 9 bases match TRBD1. The V and J ends lost 4 bases and 0 bases, in that order; junction bases with no gene match: 12. CDR3 size: 18 residues. Germline-derived CDR1 and CDR2 are MNHEY and SMNVEV (reference sequence).

The chain carries TRBV5-4 and TRBJ2-3; a possible D gene is TRBD2 (5 bases). Trimming left V 1 base short and J 1 base short, with 13 bases between. CDR3 length equals 16 residues. Germline-derived CDR1 and CDR2 are SGHNT and YYREEE (reference sequence). In DNA, the CDR3 is TGTGCCAGCAGCTTGAAAGGGATTAGCGGCACAGATACGCAGTATTTT. Its protein is CASSLKGISGTDTQYF.

This clone was detected once. CDR3 sequence: CASSRQASAYGYTF. CDR3 bases: TGTGCCAGCAGCCGGCAGGCCTCGGCTTATGGCTACACCTTC. The chain is built from TRBV9 and TRBJ1-2; D not resolved. The length of the CDR3 is 14 residues. The V end lost 4 bases, the J end lost 5 bases, and 15 bases lay between the germline ends. Germline V gene data show CDR1 as SGDLS and CDR2 as YYNGEE.

CDR3 in amino acids: CATSPTSGSSDTQYF. Here the CDR3 DNA reads TGTGCCACCAGCCCCACTAGCGGGAGTTCCGATACGCAGTATTTT. The chain combines TRBV15 with TRBJ2-3; 11 positions agree with TRBD2. The V gene end was trimmed by 5 bases and the J gene end by 6 bases; junction bases not matched to a gene: 7. The CDR3 totals 15 residues. CDR1 is LNHNV, CDR2 YYDKDF, per germline (reference sequence).

The gene calls are TRBV28 and TRBJ1-2; no clear D gene. Germline CDR1 is MDHEN and CDR2 is SYDVKM. V was clipped by 8 bases and J by 4 bases, with 11 bases between them. The CDR3 is 12 amino acids. CDR3 protein: CASRGSGYGYTF. The CDR3 nucleotides are TGTGCCAGCCGGGGATCTGGCTATGGCTACACCTTC.

The chain employs TRBV6-6 and TRBJ1-1, with 8 bases lining up with TRBD1. Germline CDR1 and CDR2: MNHNY and SVGAGI (reference sequence). The CDR3 is made up of 13 amino acids. Trimming removed 7 bases from V and 4 bases from J; junction bases left unmatched: 5. The DNA of the CDR3 is TGTGCCAGCACTAGACAGGGGATCACTGAAGCTTTCTTT. Encoded protein: CASTRQGITEAFF.

The chain is built from TRBV11-2 and TRBJ1-5; D is possibly TRBD1 (6 bases). Germline assignment: CDR1 SGHAT and CDR2 FQNNGV. CDR3 length equals 13 residues. V was trimmed by 5 bases and J by 3 bases, leaving 8 bases between them. CDR3 DNA: TGTGCCAGCAGCACAGGGCCCAATCAGCCCCAGCATTTT. This gives the protein CASSTGPNQPQHF.

The rearrangement joins TRBV28 to TRBJ2-5; tentatively, D is TRBD2 (7 bases). The CDR3 is 19 amino acids. From germline, CDR1 is MDHEN and CDR2 SYDVKM. Trimming left V 2 bases short and J 5 bases short, with 27 bases between. CDR3 sequence (DNA): TGTGCCAGCAGTTTACGTTGCTGGGGGGGCGCTTGTGTATCTGAGACCCAGTACTTC. Translating gives CASSLRCWGGACVSETQYF.

The V and J genes are TRBV30 and TRBJ2-2, with TRBD1 matching 8 bases. This CDR3 has 14 residues. CDR1 is GTSNPN and CDR2 is SVGIG in the germline V gene (reference sequence). The trim removed 8 bases at V and 6 bases at J, leaving 11 bases unmatched. The chain's CDR3 is CARGTTGEAGELFF. In DNA form, the CDR3 reads TGTGCCAGGGGGACGACAGGGGAGGCCGGGGAGCTGTTTTTT.

This clone was recorded only once. The gene calls are TRBV18 and TRBJ1-5; D unclear. Germline CDR1 KGHSH, CDR2 LQKENI. The CDR3 loop spans 14 amino acids. V was shortened by 6 bases and J by 3 bases, with 12 bases between the two germline ends. The CDR3 DNA reads as TGTGCCAGCTCCCTGGGCCCACACAATCAGCCCCAGCATTTT. Its translation: CASSLGPHNQPQHF.

The chain uses TRBV6-5 and TRBJ2-7; 8 bases match TRBD1. Germline lookup yields CDR1 MNHEY and CDR2 SVGAGI. J gave up 3 bases and V 4 bases, and 8 bases lay outside the gene matches. CDR3 size: 15 residues. CDR3 residues: CASSFSGTGYYEQYF. In DNA, the CDR3 is TGTGCCAGCAGTTTCTCCGGGACAGGCTACTACGAGCAGTACTTC.

Regarding this clone: Additional DNA sequences in this sample encode the identical CDR3. The CDR3 sequence is CASSVGLSYEQYF. CDR3 bases: TGTGCCAGCAGCGTAGGTCTGAGCTACGAGCAGTACTTC. The chain recombines TRBV9 with TRBJ2-7; D unresolved. V was shortened by 0 bases and J by 3 bases, with 7 bases between the two germline ends. CDR3 size: 13 residues. Germline assignment: CDR1 SGDLS and CDR2 YYNGEE. Full variable domain (outside the CDR3, taken from reference TRBV9 and TRBJ2-7): DSGVTQTPKHLITATGQRVTLRCSPRSGDLSVYWYQQSLDQGLQFLIQYYNGEERAKGNILERFSAQQFPDLHSELNLSSLELGDSALYFCASSVGLSYEQYFGPGTRLTVT.

The chain links TRBV6-1 to TRBJ2-1; the D gene is possibly TRBD1 (5 bases). V was clipped by 7 bases and J by 0 bases, with 10 bases between them. There are 14 residues in the CDR3. Germline CDR1 and CDR2: MNHNS and SASEGT. The chain's CDR3 is CASIVGVSYNEQFF. The CDR3 region has the DNA TGTGCCAGCATCGTAGGGGTCTCCTACAATGAGCAGTTCTTC.

The DNA for the CDR3 is TGTGCCTGGAGTGTAAGAGGTAACGAGCAGTTCTTC. It yields the protein CAWSVRGNEQFF. The chain employs TRBV30 and TRBJ2-1; D uncertain. There are 12 residues in the CDR3. CDR1 GTSNPN and CDR2 SVGIG come from the germline V gene (reference sequence). V dropped 0 bases and J dropped 10 bases, with 10 bases sitting between them. Filled out from reference TRBV30 and TRBJ2-1, the complete variable domain reads SQTIHQWPATLVQPVGSPLSLECTVEGTSNPNLYWYRQAAGRGLQLLFYSVGIGQISSEVPQNLSASRPQDRQFILSSKKLLLSDSGFYLCAWSVRGNEQFFGPGTRLTVL.

J is TRBJ2-3 and V is TRBV11-2, with D perhaps matching TRBD2 (6 bases). The V and J ends lost 4 bases and 6 bases respectively, with 14 bases between them. The CDR3 is 14 amino acids. CDR1 and CDR2 (germline): SGHAT, FQNNGV. CDR3 residues: CASSSFAGGDTQYF. CDR3 DNA: TGTGCCAGCAGCTCCTTCGCCGGAGGGGATACGCAGTATTTT.

The V and J genes are TRBV7-2 and TRBJ1-3, with D unclear. Germline CDR1 SGHTA, CDR2 FQGNSA. Trimming removed 5 bases from V and 8 bases from J, with 13 bases in between. This CDR3 contains 13 residues. CDR3 protein: CASSLGFGDTIYF. CDR3 bases: TGTGCCAGCAGCCTAGGGTTCGGGGACACCATATATTTT.